The next 32 T cell receptor beta chains were all read from a single sample in a study of shared clonotypes between healthy human individuals. The data were produced by immunoSEQ multiplex PCR, yet TCRdb's version contains in-frame clones alone and is incomplete. Of some 92,000 clones listed, less than 60% are singletons. Sequencing used PBMCs. These receptor sequences come from a woman in her forties in good health. Some clones in this sample may be carry-over from other donors' samples.

The chain employs TRBV2 and TRBJ1-6, with 10 bases matching TRBD1. V was clipped by 6 bases and J by 7 bases; unmatched bases: 6. Looked up from germline, CDR1 is SNHLY and CDR2 is FYNNEI. The CDR3 has 15 amino acids. CDR3 nucleotide sequence: TGTGCCAGCAGCCCAATGGACAGGGGGAATTCACCCCTCCACTTT. Translated: CASSPMDRGNSPLHF.

The chain carries TRBV7-9 and TRBJ1-2, with TRBD1 matching over 10 bases. Germline assignment: CDR1 SEHNR and CDR2 FQNEAQ (reference sequence). V gave up 3 bases and J gave up 5 bases; unmatched junction bases: 9. This CDR3 region has 16 residues. CDR3 sequence: CASSFEPDRGRYGYTF. The CDR3 DNA reads TGTGCCAGCAGCTTCGAACCGGACAGGGGGAGGTATGGCTACACCTTC.

This clone was observed many times. J is TRBJ2-5 and V is TRBV28, with a possible D match to TRBD2 (6 bases). Germline V lookup: CDR1 MDHEN, CDR2 SYDVKM. V was cut by 6 bases and J by 5 bases, with 19 bases left in between. CDR3 size: 15 residues. The CDR3 DNA sequence: TGTGCCAGCAGGCCGAGACTAGTCGGGGCGGAGACCCAGTACTTC. Its protein is CASRPRLVGAETQYF. The complete variable domain, with remaining parts taken from reference TRBV28 and TRBJ2-5, reads DVKVTQSSRYLVKRTGEKVFLECVQDMDHENMFWYRQDPGLGLRLIYFSYDVKMKEKGDIPEGYSVSREKKERFSLILESASTNQTSMYLCASRPRLVGAETQYFGPGTRLLVL.

This clone was seen many times. The gene calls are TRBV7-9 and TRBJ2-2; 7 bases are a match to TRBD2. V lost 4 bases to trimming and J lost 2 bases; unmatched junction nucleotides: 4. The CDR3 consists of 15 residues. The germline CDR1 and CDR2 sequences are SEHNR and FQNEAQ (reference sequence). As DNA, the CDR3 is TGTGCCAGCAGCTCACTAGCGCCAAACACCGGGGAGCTGTTTTTT. Amino acid sequence: CASSSLAPNTGELFF. The full variable domain, completed using reference TRBV7-9 and TRBJ2-2, is DTGVSQNPRHKITKRGQNVTFRCDPISEHNRLYWYRQTLGQGPEFLTYFQNEAQLEKSRLLSDRFSAERPKGSFSTLEIQRTEQGDSAMYLCASSSLAPNTGELFFGEGSRLTVL.

This rearrangement joins TRBV28 to TRBJ1-4; D unclear. V shed 6 bases and J shed 0 bases, with 14 bases lying between them. This CDR3 is 16 amino acids long. From germline, CDR1 is MDHEN and CDR2 SYDVKM. This CDR3 is CASRRRELATNEKLFF. CDR3 sequence (DNA): TGTGCCAGCAGGCGGAGGGAACTTGCAACTAATGAAAAACTGTTTTTT.

About this clone itself: This probably arose from a read error, given a far larger clone one base away. The identical CDR3 is also encoded by other nucleotide sequences in the sample. The chain has TRBV30 and TRBJ1-2; D is unresolved. CDR3 length equals 13 residues. CDR1 and CDR2 (germline): GTSNPN, SVGIG (reference sequence). The V gene lost 2 bases and the J gene lost 8 bases, with 15 bases spanning the gap. CDR3: CAWSLTATLGYTF. For the CDR3, the DNA is TGTGCCTGGAGTCTTACCGCAACACTCGGCTACACCTTC.

This clone came up many times. The V gene is TRBV30, the J gene TRBJ2-1; no clear D. Deletions cut 5 bases from V and 8 bases from J, with 10 bases between. This CDR3 is built from 11 residues. Germline V gives CDR1 GTSNPN, CDR2 SVGIG (reference sequence). The CDR3 sequence is CAWDYLDEQFF. CDR3 nucleotide sequence: TGTGCCTGGGATTACTTGGATGAGCAGTTCTTC.

This clone was detected only a few times. Here the CDR3 DNA reads TGTGCCAGCAACCTCGAGGTTCTCACTGAAGCTTTCTTT. Translated: CASNLEVLTEAFF. The rearrangement joins TRBV7-9 to TRBJ1-1, with D unresolved. This CDR3 spans 13 amino acids. Germline values: CDR1 SEHNR, CDR2 FQNEAQ (reference sequence). With 7 bases removed from V and 4 bases from J, the gap between germline ends came to 13 bases.

The rearrangement uses TRBV30 and TRBJ2-7; D possibly matches TRBD1 or TRBD2 (5 bases each). V lost 1 base and J 1 base, leaving 11 bases between the germline ends. This CDR3 is 14 amino acids long. Germline CDR1 reads GTSNPN; CDR2 reads SVGIG (reference sequence). This chain's CDR3 is CAWSAGPGSYEQYF. The CDR3 region has the DNA TGTGCCTGGAGTGCGGGGCCAGGGTCCTACGAGCAGTACTTC.

The chain carries TRBV19 and TRBJ2-5, with a tentative D call TRBD2 (5 bases). Trimming took 0 bases from V and 5 from J, leaving 10 bases between them. Germline assignment: CDR1 LNHDA and CDR2 SQIVND (reference sequence). CDR3 length: 14 residues. In DNA form, the CDR3 reads TGTGCCAGTAGTATAGAGTCTCGAGGGGAGACCCAGTACTTC. It specifies CASSIESRGETQYF.

There are a few counts of this clone. The rearrangement uses TRBV15 and TRBJ2-3; D possibly matches TRBD1 or TRBD2 (5 bases each). In germline, CDR1 is LNHNV, CDR2 YYDKDF (reference sequence). V lost 5 bases and J 6 bases, leaving 15 bases between the germline ends. CDR3 length: 14 amino acids. The CDR3 nucleotides are TGTGCCACCAGCGTGAGCCTTGGGACGGATACGCAGTATTTT. This translates into CATSVSLGTDTQYF.

CDR3 coding DNA: TGTGCCAGCAGCCAAGGGGACAGGGATGAGACCCAGTACTTC. It translates to CASSQGDRDETQYF. The gene calls are TRBV7-9 and TRBJ2-5; 9 positions agree with TRBD1. The J segment lost 5 bases and the V segment lost 5 bases, leaving 6 bases of the junction unmatched. In germline, CDR1 is SEHNR, CDR2 FQNEAQ (reference sequence). The CDR3 is made up of 14 amino acids.

About this clone: It is likely a read error: a sequence one base away is far more abundant. The conserved closing phenylalanine or tryptophan is absent in this CDR3, likely reflecting a read error. The chain joins TRBV4-1 to TRBJ2-6; no clear D gene. The V end lost 8 bases, the J end lost 0 bases, and 8 bases lay between the germline ends. Looked up from germline, CDR1 is MGHRA and CDR2 is YSYEKL. The CDR3 contains 14 residues. CDR3 loop: CASASFSGANVLTL. The CDR3 nucleotides are TGCGCCAGCGCCAGCTTCTCTGGGGCCAACGTCCTGACTCTC.

About this clone: The germline gene is not matched at one end of the junction; a read error may be the cause. This chain connects TRBV7-2 to TRBJ2-3; D not resolved. There are 15 residues in the CDR3. CDR1 is SGHTA, CDR2 FQGNSA, per germline. In DNA form, the CDR3 reads TGCGCCAGCAGCCAAGAGGCCATTCGCACAGATACGCAGTATTTT. Its translation is CASSQEAIRTDTQYF.

The genes are TRBV30 and TRBJ2-5; 7 nucleotides match TRBD2. CDR1 and CDR2 from the germline V gene are GTSNPN and SVGIG (reference sequence). V lost 1 base, J lost 14 bases, and 19 bases stayed unmatched. CDR3 length: 15 amino acids. The CDR3: CAWSGQAGVAYEQYF. CDR3 sequence (DNA): TGTGCCTGGAGTGGTCAGGCGGGAGTTGCATACGAGCAATACTTC. The full variable domain, its missing parts supplied by reference TRBV30 and TRBJ2-5, is SQTIHQWPATLVQPVGSPLSLECTVEGTSNPNLYWYRQAAGRGLQLLFYSVGIGQISSEVPQNLSASRPQDRQFILSSKKLLLSDSGFYLCAWSGQAGVAYEQYFGPGTRLLVL.

There are a few counts of this clone. The V call is TRBV30, the J call TRBJ1-2; D uncertain. V lost 2 bases to trimming and J lost 0 bases, with 7 bases between them. Per germline, CDR1 GTSNPN and CDR2 SVGIG (reference sequence). This CDR3 spans 13 amino acids. The CDR3 nucleotides read TGTGCCTGGAGTCGGCAGCCTAACTATGGCTACACCTTC. Protein: CAWSRQPNYGYTF.

V and J are TRBV2 and TRBJ2-7; D is possibly TRBD2 (5 bases). Trimming left V 3 bases short and J 1 base short, with 10 bases between. Germline V gene lookup returns CDR1 SNHLY and CDR2 FYNNEI. CDR3 length: 14 amino acids. In DNA form, the CDR3 reads TGTGCCAGCAGTGATTCCCGGGGATCCTACGAGCAGTACTTC. It is translated as CASSDSRGSYEQYF.

The chain has TRBV29-1 and TRBJ1-5, with TRBD1 matching 7 bases. With V trimmed by 6 bases and J by 5 bases, 4 bases remained unmatched. Germline CDR1 SQVTM, CDR2 ANQGSEA. The CDR3 runs to 12 residues. DNA for the CDR3: TGCAGCGTGAGGACAGGAGATCAGCCCCAGCATTTT. Protein sequence: CSVRTGDQPQHF. Together with reference TRBV29-1 and TRBJ1-5, the CDR3 gives the full variable domain: SAVISQKPSRDICQRGTSLTIQCQVDSQVTMMFWYRQQPGQSLTLIATANQGSEATYESGFVIDKFPISRPNLTFSTLTVSNMSPEDSSIYLCSVRTGDQPQHFGDGTRLSIL.

The rearrangement joins TRBV29-1 to TRBJ2-5, with 7 bases fitting TRBD1. TRBJ2-7 matches the DNA end more closely, so the J call is doubtful. This CDR3 is built from 13 residues. Germline loops: CDR1 SQVTM, CDR2 ANQGSEA. The CDR3 DNA follows: TGCAGCGTTGGTTTGGCAGGGGGTTTCGAGCAGTACTTC. Translated: CSVGLAGGFEQYF.

This chain uses TRBV30 with TRBJ1-2, with a tentative D call TRBD1 (6 bases). The CDR3 contains 12 residues. From germline, CDR1 is GTSNPN and CDR2 SVGIG (reference sequence). Trimming stripped 3 bases from V and 3 bases from J, with 8 bases between. As DNA, the CDR3 is TGTGCCTGGAGCGGACAGCACTATGGCTACACCTTC. Residues: CAWSGQHYGYTF.

Note on this clone: A much more abundant neighbour one base away suggests this may be a read error. In the same sample, other DNA sequences code for this CDR3. This sequence joins TRBV7-6 and TRBJ2-5, with unresolved D. CDR3 length: 11 residues. V dropped 3 bases and J dropped 3 bases, with 2 bases sitting between them. CDR1 and CDR2 from the germline V gene are SGHVS and FNYEAQ. The CDR3 here is CASSFKETQYF. CDR3 DNA: TGTGCCAGCAGCTTTAAAGAGACCCAGTACTTC.

Ten or more counts support this clone. The chain recombines TRBV29-1 with TRBJ1-5; a possible D gene is TRBD1 (6 bases). The CDR3 loop spans 13 amino acids. V lost 7 bases and J lost 3, with 13 bases in between. Germline V lookup: CDR1 SQVTM, CDR2 ANQGSEA. The CDR3 reads CSASDRNNQPQHF. Written as DNA, the CDR3 is TGCAGCGCATCGGACAGAAACAATCAGCCCCAGCATTTT.

Only a few counts were recorded for this clone. The chain joins TRBV4-3 to TRBJ1-5; the D gene is possibly TRBD1 (6 bases). The CDR3 contains 15 residues. V was cut by 1 base and J by 7 bases, with 14 bases left in between. CDR1 and CDR2 from the germline V gene are LGHNA and YSLEER. The CDR3 nucleotides read TGCGCCAGCAGCCAAGGTAGGGAGACAGGCCAGCCCCAGCATTTT. Translated: CASSQGRETGQPQHF.

Comments on this clone: The CDR3 carries no conserved terminal phenylalanine or tryptophan, so it likely arises from a read error. This CDR3 reads CASSLPGPYEQYL. CDR3 nucleotide sequence: TGCGCCAGCAGCTTGCCAGGGCCCTACGAGCAGTACCTC. V usage is TRBV5-1 and J usage is TRBJ2-7; the D gene is possibly TRBD1 (5 bases). CDR3 length: 13 residues. Germline CDR1 and CDR2: SGHRS and YFSETQ. V lost 1 base and J lost 2, with 7 bases in between.

In its sample, this clone was seen a few times. The chain carries TRBV7-9 and TRBJ2-5, with D perhaps TRBD2 (5 bases). The CDR3 sequence is 14 residues long. CDR1 and CDR2 (germline): SEHNR, FQNEAQ (reference sequence). V lost 5 bases to trimming and J lost 0 bases, with 10 bases between them. The CDR3 protein is CASSRLANQETQYF. CDR3 DNA sequence: TGTGCCAGCAGCCGTCTAGCTAACCAAGAGACCCAGTACTTC. Together with reference TRBV7-9 and TRBJ2-5, the CDR3 gives the full variable domain: DTGVSQNPRHKITKRGQNVTFRCDPISEHNRLYWYRQTLGQGPEFLTYFQNEAQLEKSRLLSDRFSAERPKGSFSTLEIQRTEQGDSAMYLCASSRLANQETQYFGPGTRLLVL.

This clone was recorded once. The genes are TRBV7-1 and TRBJ2-7; D perhaps matches TRBD2 (5 bases). TRBV7-1 is reported as an ORF; its role is uncertain. Trimming pared 5 bases from V and 0 bases from J, leaving 8 bases between. CDR3 size: 13 residues. CDR3 coding DNA: TGTGCCAGCAGCCTCCGGGGCTCCTACGAGCAGTACTTC. Translating gives CASSLRGSYEQYF.

The sample holds a few counts of this clone. Given a far larger clone just one base away, this is likely a sequencing read error. This CDR3 is missing its conserved last phenylalanine or tryptophan, likely due to a read error. This chain links TRBV6-6 with TRBJ1-1, with a weak D call TRBD1 (5 bases). The germline V gene has CDR1 MNHNY and CDR2 SVGAGI (reference sequence). This CDR3 comprises 11 residues. V shed 8 bases and J shed 3 bases, with 7 bases lying between them. CDR3 in amino acids: CASRGDTEAFL. In DNA, the CDR3 is TGTGCCAGCCGGGGGGACACTGAAGCTTTCCTT.

Ten or more counts support this clone. J is TRBJ2-7 and V is TRBV6-5, with 7 nucleotides matching TRBD1. Trimming took 8 bases from V and 2 from J; bases not matched to a gene: 9. Germline CDR1 MNHEY, CDR2 SVGAGI. The CDR3 runs to 14 residues. CDR3 in amino acids: CASLPRTGAYEQYF. The CDR3 DNA sequence: TGTGCCAGCCTACCGAGGACAGGAGCCTACGAGCAGTACTTC.

About this clone itself: A junction end diverges from the germline sequence, so it may reflect a read error. The rearrangement uses TRBV30 and TRBJ2-6, with 7 bases that match TRBD1. The CDR3 is made up of 17 amino acids. Germline CDR1 reads GTSNPN; CDR2 reads SVGIG (reference sequence). The DNA of the CDR3 is TGTGCCTGGAGTGGACAGGGATGGGGCTCTGGGGCCGACGTCCTGACTTTC. It codes for CAWSGQGWGSGADVLTF.

Comment on this clone: Relative to the germline gene, one junction end is altered; a read error may explain this. This chain joins TRBV9 and TRBJ2-1; the match to TRBD2 covers 9 bases. CDR3 size: 16 residues. The germline V gene encodes CDR1 SGDLS and CDR2 YYNGEE. CDR3 region: CASCVRRVAGEDEQFF. The CDR3 DNA follows: TGTGCCAGCTGCGTGCGTAGGGTAGCGGGAGAGGATGAGCAGTTCTTC. Variable domain in full (rest from reference TRBV9 and TRBJ2-1): DSGVTQTPKHLITATGQRVTLRCSPRSGDLSVYWYQQSLDQGLQFLIQYYNGEERAKGNILERFSAQQFPDLHSELNLSSLELGDSALYFCASCVRRVAGEDEQFFGPGTRLTVL.

The J gene is TRBJ1-4, the V gene TRBV30; 8 bases line up with TRBD1. V lost 1 base, J lost 8 bases, and 3 bases stayed unmatched. Germline CDR1 GTSNPN, CDR2 SVGIG (reference sequence). The CDR3 totals 13 residues. CDR3 DNA sequence: TGTGCCTGGAGTGCACAGGGGGGGGAAAAACTGTTTTTT. This encodes CAWSAQGGEKLFF.

The chain links TRBV2 to TRBJ2-7, with 8 positions matching TRBD1. CDR1 and CDR2 from the germline V gene are SNHLY and FYNNEI. Trimming at V came to 6 bases and at J to 1 base, leaving 2 bases not matched to a gene. The CDR3 loop spans 13 amino acids. For the CDR3, the DNA is TGTGCCAGCAGGGGGACAGGTTCCTACGAGCAGTACTTC. This codes for CASRGTGSYEQYF. Variable domain in full (rest from reference TRBV2 and TRBJ2-7): EPEVTQTPSHQVTQMGQEVILRCVPISNHLYFYWYRQILGQKVEFLVSFYNNEISEKSEIFDDQFSVERPDGSNFTLKIRSTKLEDSAMYFCASRGTGSYEQYFGPGTRLTVT.